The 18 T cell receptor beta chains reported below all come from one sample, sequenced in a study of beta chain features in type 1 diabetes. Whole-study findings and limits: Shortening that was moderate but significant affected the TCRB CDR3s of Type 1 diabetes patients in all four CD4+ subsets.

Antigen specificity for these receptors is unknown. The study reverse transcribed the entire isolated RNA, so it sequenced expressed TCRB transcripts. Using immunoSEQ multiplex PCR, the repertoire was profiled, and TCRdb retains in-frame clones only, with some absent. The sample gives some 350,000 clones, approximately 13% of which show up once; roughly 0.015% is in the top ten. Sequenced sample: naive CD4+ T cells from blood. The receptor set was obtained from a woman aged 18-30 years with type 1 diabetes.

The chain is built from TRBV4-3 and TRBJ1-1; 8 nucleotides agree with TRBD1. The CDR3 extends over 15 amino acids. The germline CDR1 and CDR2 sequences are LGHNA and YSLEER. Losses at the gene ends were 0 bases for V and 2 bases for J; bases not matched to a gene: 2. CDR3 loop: CASSQDDRGNTEAFF. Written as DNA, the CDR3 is TGCGCCAGCAGCCAAGACGACAGGGGAAACACTGAAGCTTTCTTT.

The DNA for the CDR3 is TGTGCCAGCAGCCCCCATCTCAGGGGGGATGATGGCTACACCTTC. Amino acid sequence: CASSPHLRGDDGYTF. The chain is built from TRBV13 and TRBJ1-2; 7 bases align to TRBD1. After removal of 5 bases from V and 6 bases from J, the junction contained 12 bases not matched to a gene. This CDR3 is built from 15 residues. From germline, CDR1 is PRHDT and CDR2 FYEKMQ (reference sequence).

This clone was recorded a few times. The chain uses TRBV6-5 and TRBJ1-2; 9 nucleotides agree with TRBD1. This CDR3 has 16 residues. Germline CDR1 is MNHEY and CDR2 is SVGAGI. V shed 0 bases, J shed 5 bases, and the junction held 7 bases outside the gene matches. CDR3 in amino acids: CASSYSGTGLWYGYTF. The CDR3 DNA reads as TGTGCCAGCAGTTACTCCGGGACAGGGTTGTGGTATGGCTACACCTTC.

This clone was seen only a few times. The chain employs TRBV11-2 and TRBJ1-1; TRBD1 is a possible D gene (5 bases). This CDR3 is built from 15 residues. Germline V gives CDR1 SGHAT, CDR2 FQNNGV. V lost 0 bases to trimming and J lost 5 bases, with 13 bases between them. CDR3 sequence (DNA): TGTGCCAGCAGCTTAGATCCGGGGGGGAGAACTGAAGCTTTCTTT. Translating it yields CASSLDPGGRTEAFF.

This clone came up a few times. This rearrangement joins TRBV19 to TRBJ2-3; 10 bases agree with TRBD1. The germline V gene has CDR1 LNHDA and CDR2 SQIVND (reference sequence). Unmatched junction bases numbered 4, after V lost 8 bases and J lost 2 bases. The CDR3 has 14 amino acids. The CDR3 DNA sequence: TGTGCCAGTTCCGGGACAGGGGTCACAGATACGCAGTATTTT. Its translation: CASSGTGVTDTQYF.

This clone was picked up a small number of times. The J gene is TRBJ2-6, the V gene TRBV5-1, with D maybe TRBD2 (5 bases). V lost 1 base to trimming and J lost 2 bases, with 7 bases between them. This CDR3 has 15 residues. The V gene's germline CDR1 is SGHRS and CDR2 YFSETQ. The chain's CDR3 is CASSLTGTGANVLTF. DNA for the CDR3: TGCGCCAGCAGCTTGACGGGAACTGGGGCCAACGTCCTGACTTTC.

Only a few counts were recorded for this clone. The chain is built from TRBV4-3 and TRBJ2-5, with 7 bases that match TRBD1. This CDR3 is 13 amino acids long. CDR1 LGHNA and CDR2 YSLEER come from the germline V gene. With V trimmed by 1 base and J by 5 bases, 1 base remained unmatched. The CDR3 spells CASSQAQGETQYF. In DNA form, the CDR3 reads TGCGCCAGCAGCCAAGCACAGGGGGAGACCCAGTACTTC.

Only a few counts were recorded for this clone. This CDR3 is CASSGRTGFEEKLFF. The CDR3, as DNA: TGTGCCAGCAGCGGAAGGACAGGGTTTGAGGAAAAACTGTTTTTT. The V and J genes are TRBV9 and TRBJ1-4, with TRBD1 matching over 8 bases. The length of the CDR3 is 15 residues. Trimming took 3 bases from V and 8 from J; bases not matched to a gene: 9. The germline CDR1 and CDR2 sequences are SGDLS and YYNGEE.

The CDR3 DNA reads TGTGCCAGCAGCTCCGCGGTACGCTCTGGGGCCAACGTCCTGACTTTC. Protein: CASSSAVRSGANVLTF. The chain joins TRBV7-9 to TRBJ2-6; D remains ambiguous. Germline V gene lookup returns CDR1 SEHNR and CDR2 FQNEAQ (reference sequence). V was trimmed by 4 bases and J by 0 bases, leaving 10 bases between them. The CDR3 sequence is 16 residues long.

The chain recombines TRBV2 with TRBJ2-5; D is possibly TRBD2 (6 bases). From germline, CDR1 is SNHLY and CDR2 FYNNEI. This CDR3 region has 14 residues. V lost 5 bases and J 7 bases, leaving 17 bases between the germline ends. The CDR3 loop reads CASSSGTGTGTQYF. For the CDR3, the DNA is TGTGCCAGCAGTTCCGGGACTGGCACCGGGACCCAGTACTTC.

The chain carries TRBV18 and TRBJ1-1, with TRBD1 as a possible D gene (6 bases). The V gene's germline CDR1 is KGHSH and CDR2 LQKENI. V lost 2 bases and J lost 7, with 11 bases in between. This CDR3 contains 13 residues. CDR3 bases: TGTGCCAGCTCACCAAGCGGGGGGCTTGAAGCTTTCTTT. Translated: CASSPSGGLEAFF.

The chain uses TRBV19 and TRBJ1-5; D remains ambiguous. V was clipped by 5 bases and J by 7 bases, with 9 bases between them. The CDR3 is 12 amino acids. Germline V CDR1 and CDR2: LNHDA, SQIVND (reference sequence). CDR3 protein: CASSYGTQPQHF. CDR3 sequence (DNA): TGTGCCAGTAGTTATGGTACACAGCCCCAGCATTTT. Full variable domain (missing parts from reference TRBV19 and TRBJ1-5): DGGITQSPKYLFRKEGQNVTLSCEQNLNHDAMYWYRQDPGQGLRLIYYSQIVNDFQKGDIAEGYSVSREKKESFPLTVTSAQKNPTAFYLCASSYGTQPQHFGDGTRLSIL.

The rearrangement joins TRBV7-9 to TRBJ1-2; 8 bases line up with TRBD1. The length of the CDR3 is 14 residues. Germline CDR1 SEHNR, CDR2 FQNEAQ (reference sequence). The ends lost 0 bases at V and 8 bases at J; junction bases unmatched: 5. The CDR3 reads CASSLAQGAGGYTF. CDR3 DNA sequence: TGTGCCAGCAGCTTAGCGCAGGGGGCAGGAGGCTACACCTTC. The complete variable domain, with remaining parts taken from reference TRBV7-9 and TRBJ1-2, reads DTGVSQNPRHKITKRGQNVTFRCDPISEHNRLYWYRQTLGQGPEFLTYFQNEAQLEKSRLLSDRFSAERPKGSFSTLEIQRTEQGDSAMYLCASSLAQGAGGYTFGSGTRLTVV.

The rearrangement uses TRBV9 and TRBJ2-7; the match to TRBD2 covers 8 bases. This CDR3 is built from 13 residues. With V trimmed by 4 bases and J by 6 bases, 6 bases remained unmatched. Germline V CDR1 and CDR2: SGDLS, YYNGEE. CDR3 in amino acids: CASSFGGGGEQYF. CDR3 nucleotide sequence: TGTGCCAGCAGCTTCGGGGGGGGTGGCGAGCAGTACTTC.

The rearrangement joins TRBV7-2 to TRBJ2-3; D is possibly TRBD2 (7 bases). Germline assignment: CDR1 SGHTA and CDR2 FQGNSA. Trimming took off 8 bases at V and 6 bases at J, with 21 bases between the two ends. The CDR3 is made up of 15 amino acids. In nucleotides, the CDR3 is TGTGCCAGCGGTGAGGGAGGGCCTAGGGGGGATACGCAGTATTTT. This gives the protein CASGEGGPRGDTQYF.

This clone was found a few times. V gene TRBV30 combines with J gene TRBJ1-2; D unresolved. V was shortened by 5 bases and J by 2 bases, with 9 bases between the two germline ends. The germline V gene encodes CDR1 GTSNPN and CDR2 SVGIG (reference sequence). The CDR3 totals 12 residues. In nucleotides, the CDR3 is TGTGCCTGGGAGGACTGGAACTATGGCTACACCTTC. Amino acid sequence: CAWEDWNYGYTF.

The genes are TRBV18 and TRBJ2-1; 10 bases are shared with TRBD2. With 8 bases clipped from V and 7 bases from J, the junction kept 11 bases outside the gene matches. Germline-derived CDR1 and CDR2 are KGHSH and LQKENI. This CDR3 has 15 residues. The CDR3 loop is CASTQREGVDNEQFF. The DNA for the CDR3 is TGTGCCAGCACCCAGCGGGAGGGAGTTGATAATGAGCAGTTCTTC.

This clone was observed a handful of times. The CDR3 sequence is CASGGTGGSGANVLTF. CDR3 in DNA: TGTGCCAGCGGGGGGACAGGGGGCTCTGGGGCCAACGTCCTGACTTTC. The chain recombines TRBV9 with TRBJ2-6, with 11 bases fitting TRBD1. V trimming: 7 bases; J trimming: 0 bases; junction bases outside the gene matches: 3. Germline V gene lookup returns CDR1 SGDLS and CDR2 YYNGEE. The CDR3 consists of 16 residues.